This T cell receptor (beta chain) was sequenced during a study of CD8 T cells in Susac syndrome. CDR3 size: 15 residues. The V gene's germline CDR1 is MNHEY and CDR2 SMNVEV (reference sequence). V was pared by 7 bases and J by 7 bases, with 9 bases of the junction left unmatched. cDNA came from about 0.51 to 1 ug RNA primed by random hexamers. Amplification of TCR beta CDR3 spanned 54 Vbeta and 13 Jbeta via immunoSEQ multiplex PCR. TCRdb re-derived calls from the immunoSEQ multiplex PCR reads in MiXCR, one entry per CDR3 protein. The sample consists of some 300,000 distinct CDR3 sequences, about 91% of them appearing once. Sequencing of TCR beta covered CD8+ and CD4+ T cells obtained from blood.

Sequencing input: CD8+ T cells from PBMCs. The V gene is TRBV27, the J gene TRBJ2-1; 11 bases line up with TRBD2. This clonotype was obtained from a human donor with multiple sclerosis. CDR3 protein: CASTVLAGVTNEQFF. The CDR3 coding sequence is TGTGCCAGCACCGTACTAGCGGGAGTTACAAATGAGCAGTTCTTC.